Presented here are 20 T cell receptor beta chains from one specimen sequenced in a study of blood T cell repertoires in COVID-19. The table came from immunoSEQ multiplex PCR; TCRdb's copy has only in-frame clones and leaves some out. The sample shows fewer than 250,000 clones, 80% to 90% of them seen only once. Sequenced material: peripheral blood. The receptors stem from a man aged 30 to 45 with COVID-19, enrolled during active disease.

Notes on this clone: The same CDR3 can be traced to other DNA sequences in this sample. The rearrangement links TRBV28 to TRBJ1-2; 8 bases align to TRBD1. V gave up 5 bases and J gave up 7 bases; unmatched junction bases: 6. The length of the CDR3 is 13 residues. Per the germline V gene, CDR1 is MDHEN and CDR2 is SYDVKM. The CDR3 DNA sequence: TGTGCCAGCAGTCCAGGACAGGGTGGTGGCTACACCTTC. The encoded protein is CASSPGQGGGYTF.

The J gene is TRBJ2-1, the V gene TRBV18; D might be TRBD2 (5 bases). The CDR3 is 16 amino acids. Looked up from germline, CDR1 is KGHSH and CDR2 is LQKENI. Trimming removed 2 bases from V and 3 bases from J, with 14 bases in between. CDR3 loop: CASSPSRGLIYNEQFF. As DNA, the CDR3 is TGTGCCAGCTCACCAAGCCGGGGTCTGATCTACAATGAGCAGTTCTTC.

The DNA for the CDR3 is TGTGCCAGCAGCCTCCACCCCGGGACAGGGAATGGCTACACCTTC. Its protein product is CASSLHPGTGNGYTF. The chain joins TRBV14 to TRBJ1-2, with TRBD1 matching 9 bases. The CDR3 length is 15 residues. V dropped 4 bases and J dropped 6; count of bases not matched to a gene: 9. The germline V gene has CDR1 SGHDN and CDR2 FVKESK.

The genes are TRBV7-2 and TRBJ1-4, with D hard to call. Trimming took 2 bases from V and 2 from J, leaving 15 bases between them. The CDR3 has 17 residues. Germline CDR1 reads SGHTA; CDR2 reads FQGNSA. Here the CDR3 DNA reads TGTGCCAGCAGCTTATATGAGGCGAGTGCCACTAATGAAAAACTGTTTTTT. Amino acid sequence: CASSLYEASATNEKLFF.

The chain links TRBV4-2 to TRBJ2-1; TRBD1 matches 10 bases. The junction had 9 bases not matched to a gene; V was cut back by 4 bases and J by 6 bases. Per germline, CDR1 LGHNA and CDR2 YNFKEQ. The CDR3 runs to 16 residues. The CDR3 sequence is CASSRPGQGMANEQFF. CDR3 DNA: TGTGCCAGCAGCCGCCCGGGACAGGGGATGGCCAATGAGCAGTTCTTC.

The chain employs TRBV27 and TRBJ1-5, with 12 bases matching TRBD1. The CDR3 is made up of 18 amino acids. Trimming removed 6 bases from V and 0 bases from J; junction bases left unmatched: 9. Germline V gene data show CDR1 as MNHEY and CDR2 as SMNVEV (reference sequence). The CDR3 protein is CASRTGTGGRYSNQPQHF. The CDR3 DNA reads TGTGCCAGCAGGACAGGGACAGGGGGCCGTTATAGCAATCAGCCCCAGCATTTT.

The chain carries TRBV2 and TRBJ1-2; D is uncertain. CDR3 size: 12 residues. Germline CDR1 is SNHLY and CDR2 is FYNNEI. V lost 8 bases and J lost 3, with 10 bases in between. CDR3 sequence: CASDSRDYGYTF. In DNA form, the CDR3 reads TGTGCCAGCGACTCCCGTGACTATGGCTACACCTTC.

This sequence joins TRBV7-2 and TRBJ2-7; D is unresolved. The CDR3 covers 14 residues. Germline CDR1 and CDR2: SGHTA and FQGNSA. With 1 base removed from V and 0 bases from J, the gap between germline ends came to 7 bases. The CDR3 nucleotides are TGTGCCAGCAGCTTAGATTACACCTCCTACGAGCAGTACTTC. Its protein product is CASSLDYTSYEQYF.

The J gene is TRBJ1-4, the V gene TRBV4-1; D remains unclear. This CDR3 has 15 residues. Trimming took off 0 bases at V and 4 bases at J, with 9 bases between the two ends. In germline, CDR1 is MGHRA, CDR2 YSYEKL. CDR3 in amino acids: CASSQDGLLNEKLFF. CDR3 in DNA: TGCGCCAGCAGCCAAGACGGTCTTCTTAATGAAAAACTGTTTTTT.

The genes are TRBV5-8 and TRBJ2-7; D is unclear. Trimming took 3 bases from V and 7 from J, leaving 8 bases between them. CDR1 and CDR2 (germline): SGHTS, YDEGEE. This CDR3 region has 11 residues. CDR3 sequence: CASSSYKEQYF. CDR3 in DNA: TGTGCCAGCAGCTCGTACAAGGAGCAGTACTTC.

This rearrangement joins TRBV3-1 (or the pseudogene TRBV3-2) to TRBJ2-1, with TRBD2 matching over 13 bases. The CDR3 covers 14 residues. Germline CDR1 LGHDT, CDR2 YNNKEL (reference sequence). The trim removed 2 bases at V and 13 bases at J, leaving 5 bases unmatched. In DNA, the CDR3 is TGTGCCAGCAGCCAACCCGGGACTAGCGGGAATCAGTTCTTC. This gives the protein CASSQPGTSGNQFF.

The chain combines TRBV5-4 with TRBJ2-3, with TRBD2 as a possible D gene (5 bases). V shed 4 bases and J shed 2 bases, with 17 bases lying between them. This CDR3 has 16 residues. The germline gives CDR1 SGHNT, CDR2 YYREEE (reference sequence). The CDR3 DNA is TGTGCCAGCAGCGTGGTTGCGGACGGACTCACAGATACGCAGTATTTT. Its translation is CASSVVADGLTDTQYF.

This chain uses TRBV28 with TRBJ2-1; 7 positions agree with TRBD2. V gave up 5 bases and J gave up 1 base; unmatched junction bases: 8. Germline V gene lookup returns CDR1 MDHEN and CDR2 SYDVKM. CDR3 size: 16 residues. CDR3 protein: CASSPYAGASYNEQFF. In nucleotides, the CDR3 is TGTGCCAGCAGTCCCTATGCGGGAGCGTCCTACAATGAGCAGTTCTTC.

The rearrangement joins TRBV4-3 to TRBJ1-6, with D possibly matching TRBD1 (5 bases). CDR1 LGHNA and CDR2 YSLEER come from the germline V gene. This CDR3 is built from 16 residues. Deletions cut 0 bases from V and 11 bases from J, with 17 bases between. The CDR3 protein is CASSQDGQGNGTPLHF. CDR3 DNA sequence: TGCGCCAGCAGCCAAGACGGCCAGGGAAATGGGACACCCCTCCACTTT.

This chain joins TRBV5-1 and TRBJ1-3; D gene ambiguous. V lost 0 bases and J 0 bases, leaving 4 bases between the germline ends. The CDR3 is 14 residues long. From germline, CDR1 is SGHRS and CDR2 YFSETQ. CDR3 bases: TGCGCCAGCAGCTTGGAGCCCTCTGGAAACACCATATATTTT. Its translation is CASSLEPSGNTIYF.

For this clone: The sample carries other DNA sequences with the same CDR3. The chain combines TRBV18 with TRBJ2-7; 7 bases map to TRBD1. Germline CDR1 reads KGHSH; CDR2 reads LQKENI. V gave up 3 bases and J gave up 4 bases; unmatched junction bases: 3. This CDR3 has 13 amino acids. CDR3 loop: CASSPETGYEQYF. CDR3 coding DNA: TGTGCCAGCTCACCCGAGACAGGGTACGAGCAGTACTTC.

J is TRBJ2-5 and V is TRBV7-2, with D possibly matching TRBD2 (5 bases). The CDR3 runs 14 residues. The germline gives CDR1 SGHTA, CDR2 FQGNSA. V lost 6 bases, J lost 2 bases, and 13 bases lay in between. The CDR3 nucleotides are TGTGCCAGCAGTCCCCGGCCGGGGCAAGAGACCCAGTACTTC. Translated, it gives CASSPRPGQETQYF. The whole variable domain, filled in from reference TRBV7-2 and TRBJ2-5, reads GAGVSQSPSNKVTEKGKDVELRCDPISGHTALYWYRQSLGQGLEFLIYFQGNSAPDKSGLPSDRFSAERTGGSVSTLTIQRTQQEDSAVYLCASSPRPGQETQYFGPGTRLLVL.

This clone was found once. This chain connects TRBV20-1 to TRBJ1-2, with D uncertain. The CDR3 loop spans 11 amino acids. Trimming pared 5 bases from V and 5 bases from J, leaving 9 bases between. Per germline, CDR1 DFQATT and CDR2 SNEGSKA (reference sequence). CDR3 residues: CSAPSEYGYTF. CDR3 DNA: TGCAGTGCTCCATCCGAGTATGGCTACACCTTC.

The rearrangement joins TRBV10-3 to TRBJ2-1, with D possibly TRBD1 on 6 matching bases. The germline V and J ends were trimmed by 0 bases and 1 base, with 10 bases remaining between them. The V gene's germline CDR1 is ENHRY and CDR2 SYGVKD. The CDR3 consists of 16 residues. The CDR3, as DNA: TGTGCCATCAGTGAGTCGAAGGGGGTATCCTACAATGAGCAGTTCTTC. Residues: CAISESKGVSYNEQFF.

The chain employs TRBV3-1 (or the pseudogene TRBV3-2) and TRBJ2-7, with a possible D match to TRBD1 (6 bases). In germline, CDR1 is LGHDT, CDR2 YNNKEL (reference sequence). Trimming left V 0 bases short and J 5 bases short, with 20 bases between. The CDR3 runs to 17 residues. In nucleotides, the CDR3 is TGTGCCAGCAGCCAAGATTTCCTGCACAGGGAACTAAACGAGCAGTACTTC. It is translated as CASSQDFLHRELNEQYF.